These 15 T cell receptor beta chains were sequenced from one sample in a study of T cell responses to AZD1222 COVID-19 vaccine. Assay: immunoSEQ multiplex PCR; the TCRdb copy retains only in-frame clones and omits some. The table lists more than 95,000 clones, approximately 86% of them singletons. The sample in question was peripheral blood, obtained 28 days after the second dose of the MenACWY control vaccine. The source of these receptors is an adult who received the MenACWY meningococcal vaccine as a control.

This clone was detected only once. Here the CDR3 DNA reads TGTGCCAGCAGGAGGGGACAGGGTGCGAACATTCAGTACTTC. Its protein is CASRRGQGANIQYF. The genes are TRBV6-5 and TRBJ2-4, with 9 positions matching TRBD1. Germline V gives CDR1 MNHEY, CDR2 SVGAGI. The junction had 7 bases not matched to a gene; V was cut back by 6 bases and J by 7 bases. CDR3 length: 14 amino acids.

In DNA form, the CDR3 reads TGTGCCAGCAGTTTATCAAGAGGGGCATTACAAGAGACCCAGTACTTC. Encoded protein: CASSLSRGALQETQYF. The chain has TRBV27 and TRBJ2-5; D is perhaps TRBD1 or TRBD2 (5 bases each). The CDR3 extends over 16 amino acids. CDR1 is MNHEY, CDR2 SMNVEV, per germline (reference sequence). V was pared by 0 bases and J by 2 bases, with 13 bases between.

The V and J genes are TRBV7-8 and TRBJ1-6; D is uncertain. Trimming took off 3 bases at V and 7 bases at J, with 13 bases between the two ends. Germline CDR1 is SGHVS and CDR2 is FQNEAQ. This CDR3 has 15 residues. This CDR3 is CASSFALGRNSPLHF. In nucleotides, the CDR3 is TGTGCCAGCAGCTTTGCACTGGGTCGAAATTCACCCCTCCACTTT.

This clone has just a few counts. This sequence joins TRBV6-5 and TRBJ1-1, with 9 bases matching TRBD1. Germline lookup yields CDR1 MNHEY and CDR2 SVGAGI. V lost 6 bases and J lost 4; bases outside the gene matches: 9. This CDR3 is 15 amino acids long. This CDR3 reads CASRSRDRVPTEAFF. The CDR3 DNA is TGTGCCAGCAGGTCCCGGGACAGGGTGCCCACTGAAGCTTTCTTT.

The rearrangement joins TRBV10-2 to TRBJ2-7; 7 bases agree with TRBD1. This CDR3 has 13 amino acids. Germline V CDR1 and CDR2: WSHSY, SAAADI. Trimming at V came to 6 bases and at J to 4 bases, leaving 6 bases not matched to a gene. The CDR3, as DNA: TGCGCCAGCAGCTCCGGGACAGTATACGAGCAGTACTTC. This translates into CASSSGTVYEQYF.

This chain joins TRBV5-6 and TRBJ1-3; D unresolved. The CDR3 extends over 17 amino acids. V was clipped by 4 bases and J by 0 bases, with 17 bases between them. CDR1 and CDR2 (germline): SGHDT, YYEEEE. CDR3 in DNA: TGTGCCAGCAGCCTATATTCCGGGTCTCCCTCTGGAAACACCATATATTTT. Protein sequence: CASSLYSGSPSGNTIYF.

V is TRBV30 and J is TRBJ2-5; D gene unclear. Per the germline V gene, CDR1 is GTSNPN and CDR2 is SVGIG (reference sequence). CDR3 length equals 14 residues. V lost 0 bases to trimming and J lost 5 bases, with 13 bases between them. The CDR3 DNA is TGTGCCTGGAGTGTACTCAAGACCGCGGAGACCCAGTACTTC. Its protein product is CAWSVLKTAETQYF.

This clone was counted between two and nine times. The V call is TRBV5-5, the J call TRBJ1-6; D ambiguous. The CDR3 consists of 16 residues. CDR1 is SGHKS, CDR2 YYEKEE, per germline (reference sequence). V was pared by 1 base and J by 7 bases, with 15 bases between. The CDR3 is CASSLYPGSANSPLHF. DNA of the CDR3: TGTGCCAGCAGCTTGTATCCGGGATCAGCAAATTCACCCCTCCACTTT.

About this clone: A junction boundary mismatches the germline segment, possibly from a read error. The DNA of the CDR3 is TGTCCCAGCAGCTTGACAGGGGGGACAGGGGGCACTGAAGCTTTCTTT. Protein: CPSSLTGGTGGTEAFF. The chain joins TRBV9 to TRBJ1-1, with TRBD1 matching over 11 bases. Per the germline V gene, CDR1 is SGDLS and CDR2 is YYNGEE. This CDR3 comprises 16 residues.

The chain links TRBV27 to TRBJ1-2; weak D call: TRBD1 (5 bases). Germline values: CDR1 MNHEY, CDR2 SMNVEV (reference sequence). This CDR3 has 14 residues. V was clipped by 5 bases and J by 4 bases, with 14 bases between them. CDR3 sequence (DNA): TGTGCCAGCAGTCCATCCGGGACGATCTATGGCTACACCTTC. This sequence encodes CASSPSGTIYGYTF.

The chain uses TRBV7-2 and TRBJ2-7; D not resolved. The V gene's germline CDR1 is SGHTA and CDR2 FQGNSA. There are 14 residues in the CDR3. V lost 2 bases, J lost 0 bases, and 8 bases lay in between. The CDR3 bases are TGTGCCAGCAGCTTAATGCCGAGCTCCTACGAGCAGTACTTC. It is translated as CASSLMPSSYEQYF.

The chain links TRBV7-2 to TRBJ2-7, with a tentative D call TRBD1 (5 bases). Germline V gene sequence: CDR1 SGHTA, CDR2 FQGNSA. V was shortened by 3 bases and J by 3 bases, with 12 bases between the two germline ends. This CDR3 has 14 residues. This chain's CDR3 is CASSFRVWGYEQYF. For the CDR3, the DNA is TGTGCCAGCAGCTTCAGGGTATGGGGCTACGAGCAGTACTTC.

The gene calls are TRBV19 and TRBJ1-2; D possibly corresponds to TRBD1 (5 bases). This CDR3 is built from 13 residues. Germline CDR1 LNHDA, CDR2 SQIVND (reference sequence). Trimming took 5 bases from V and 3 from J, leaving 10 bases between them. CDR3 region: CASSPQGYYGYTF. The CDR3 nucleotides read TGTGCCAGTAGTCCGCAGGGTTACTATGGCTACACCTTC.

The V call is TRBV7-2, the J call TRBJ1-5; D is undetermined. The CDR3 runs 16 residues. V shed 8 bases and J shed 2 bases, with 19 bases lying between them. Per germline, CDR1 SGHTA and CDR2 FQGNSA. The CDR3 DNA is TGTGCCAGCTCCCCCTCCTGGGGAGGCGGCAATCAGCCCCAGCATTTT. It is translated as CASSPSWGGGNQPQHF.

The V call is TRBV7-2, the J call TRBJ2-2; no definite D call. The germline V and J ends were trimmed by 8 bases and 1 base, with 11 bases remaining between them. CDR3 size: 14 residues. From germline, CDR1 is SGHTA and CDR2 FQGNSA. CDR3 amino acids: CASAWVKNTGELFF. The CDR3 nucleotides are TGTGCCAGCGCCTGGGTTAAGAACACCGGGGAGCTGTTTTTT.